These 19 T cell receptor beta chains share one sample of origin, sequenced in a study of blood T cells in healthy people across ages. A J-beta primer mix and a sample-barcoded 5' primer were used in a second PCR of about 7 to 12 cycles. TCRdb processed the 5' RACE reads anew with MiXCR; each CDR3 protein has one entry. This repertoire shows some 640,000 distinct CDR3 sequences, approximately 30% found once; its top ten account for more than 15%. The sequenced sample consisted of blood. The receptor source for this set is a woman older than 75 in good health.

This clonotype was counted ten times or more. This chain joins TRBV12-3 or TRBV12-4 and TRBJ1-5; D gene uncertain. With 4 bases removed from V and 9 bases from J, the gap between germline ends came to 10 bases. This CDR3 has 12 amino acids. DNA for the CDR3: TGTGCCAGCAGTTCACCCCCAGGGCCCCAGCATTTT. Residues: CASSSPPGPQHF.

About this clonotype: Relative to the germline gene, one junction end is altered; a read error may explain this. The genes are TRBV5-6 and TRBJ2-1; TRBD2 agrees at 10 bases. There are 14 residues in the CDR3. Germline CDR1 SGHDT, CDR2 YYEEEE. The CDR3 reads CTSSLASGSYEQFF. Here the CDR3 DNA reads TGTACCAGCAGCTTGGCTAGCGGGAGTTACGAGCAGTTCTTC. Full variable domain (outside the CDR3, taken from reference TRBV5-6 and TRBJ2-1): DAGVTQSPTHLIKTRGQQVTLRCSPKSGHDTVSWYQQALGQGPQFIFQYYEEEERQRGNFPDRFSGHQFPNYSSELNVNALLLGDSALYLCTSSLASGSYEQFFGPGTRLTVL.

With respect to this clonotype: Since a much larger clone is just one base distant, this may be a read error. This rearrangement joins TRBV5-5 to TRBJ1-5; maybe TRBD1 (5 bases). Germline CDR1 reads SGHKS; CDR2 reads YYEKEE (reference sequence). This CDR3 comprises 13 residues. CDR3 bases: TGTGCCGGCAGCCTGGGACTCAATCAGCCCCAGCATTTT. Its protein is CAGSLGLNQPQHF. Full variable domain (missing parts from reference TRBV5-5 and TRBJ1-5): DAGVTQSPTHLIKTRGQQVTLRCSPISGHKSVSWYQQVLGQGPQFIFQYYEKEERGRGNFPDRFSARQFPNYSSELNVNALLLGDSALYLCAGSLGLNQPQHFGDGTRLSIL.

This clonotype has a count of ten or more. The genes are TRBV6-1 and TRBJ2-1; D might be TRBD1 (5 bases). The CDR3 loop spans 14 amino acids. Trimming pared 1 base from V and 8 bases from J, leaving 12 bases between. Germline V gene data show CDR1 as MNHNS and CDR2 as SASEGT. CDR3 amino acids: CASSEGGRWDEQFF. The CDR3 nucleotides read TGTGCCAGCAGTGAAGGGGGCAGGTGGGATGAGCAGTTCTTC.

This clonotype was seen a handful of times. Just one base apart from a much larger clone, this may be a read error. The chain recombines TRBV6-5 with TRBJ2-4; a weak D match, TRBD2 (6 bases). Per the germline V gene, CDR1 is MNHEY and CDR2 is SVGAGI. The CDR3 runs 13 residues. The CDR3 reads CASSTRERGIRYF. The CDR3 DNA reads TGTGCCAGCAGTACCCGGGAGCGAGGCATTCGGTACTTC.

This clonotype came up a few times. The J gene is TRBJ2-7, the V gene TRBV5-1; 8 bases fit TRBD2. Germline loops: CDR1 SGHRS, CDR2 YFSETQ. The CDR3 contains 17 residues. The V segment lost 0 bases and the J segment 10 bases; nucleotides outside the gene matches: 18. CDR3 sequence: CASSLAVAGSGQEAQYF. The CDR3 DNA follows: TGCGCCAGCAGCTTGGCGGTAGCGGGGAGTGGGCAAGAGGCCCAGTACTTC.

This clonotype was seen ten or more times. The rearrangement uses TRBV3-1 and TRBJ2-4; 7 nucleotides agree with TRBD1. CDR1 and CDR2 (germline): LGHDT, YNNKEL (reference sequence). After removal of 4 bases from V and 13 bases from J, the junction contained 13 bases not matched to a gene. The CDR3 runs 14 residues. The CDR3 is CASSLKGADGEQYF. The CDR3 DNA follows: TGTGCCAGCAGCCTCAAGGGGGCGGATGGGGAGCAGTACTTC.

The rearrangement joins TRBV20-1 to TRBJ2-5; 8 bases are shared with TRBD2. This CDR3 is built from 16 residues. The junction had 14 bases not matched to a gene; V was cut back by 6 bases and J by 2 bases. Germline values: CDR1 DFQATT, CDR2 SNEGSKA (reference sequence). The CDR3 protein is CSAPFRRGGLQETQYF. CDR3 DNA: TGCAGTGCCCCCTTCCGCCGGGGGGGCCTTCAAGAGACCCAGTACTTC.

The chain has TRBV27 and TRBJ2-5; TRBD2 agrees at 10 bases. The J call is doubtful: the DNA matches TRBJ2-7 better. The CDR3 covers 16 residues. Per the germline V gene, CDR1 is MNHEY and CDR2 is SMNVEV (reference sequence). The CDR3 sequence is CASSLLTGTSAHEQYF. As DNA, the CDR3 is TGTGCCAGCAGTTTGCTCACCGGGACTAGCGCCCACGAGCAGTACTTC.

This clonotype was detected only a few times. The chain recombines TRBV9 with TRBJ2-3, with TRBD2 matching over 8 bases. In germline, CDR1 is SGDLS, CDR2 YYNGEE. This CDR3 comprises 12 residues. Germline trimming cut 0 bases from V and 12 bases from J; bases unmatched to any gene: 3. This CDR3 is CASSVARGGQYF. DNA for the CDR3: TGTGCCAGCAGCGTAGCCCGGGGGGGCCAGTATTTT.

This clonotype was observed many times. The rearrangement uses TRBV29-1 and TRBJ1-1; maybe TRBD1 (5 bases). This CDR3 spans 12 amino acids. Trimming left V 8 bases short and J 4 bases short, with 14 bases between. CDR1 SQVTM and CDR2 ANQGSEA come from the germline V gene. The CDR3, as DNA: TGCAGCTACGGACATGGGTCCACTGAAGCTTTCTTT. The encoded protein is CSYGHGSTEAFF.

The sample holds many counts of this clonotype. The V and J genes are TRBV30 and TRBJ1-2; 7 nucleotides agree with TRBD1. The CDR3 length is 15 residues. Germline V gives CDR1 GTSNPN, CDR2 SVGIG (reference sequence). Trimming cost V 5 bases and J 0 bases; bases outside gene matches: 9. The CDR3 sequence is CAWATTGRANYGYTF. In nucleotides, the CDR3 is TGTGCCTGGGCGACGACAGGGAGGGCTAACTATGGCTACACCTTC.

This clonotype came up a few times. The rearrangement joins TRBV27 to TRBJ1-3, with D unclear. From germline, CDR1 is MNHEY and CDR2 SMNVEV (reference sequence). Trimming left V 4 bases short and J 0 bases short, with 7 bases between. The CDR3 loop spans 14 amino acids. DNA for the CDR3: TGTGCCAGCAGTTCGGCCTTCTCTGGAAACACCATATATTTT. Its translation is CASSSAFSGNTIYF.

This clonotype showed up many times. The rearrangement joins TRBV18 to TRBJ2-7; 7 bases line up with TRBD1. There are 18 residues in the CDR3. The trim removed 3 bases at V and 2 bases at J, leaving 16 bases unmatched. Per the germline V gene, CDR1 is KGHSH and CDR2 is LQKENI. CDR3 region: CASSPNDREVSLAYEQYF. The DNA for the CDR3 is TGTGCCAGCTCACCCAACGACAGGGAAGTCTCCTTGGCCTACGAGCAGTACTTC.

The chain uses TRBV12-3 or TRBV12-4 and TRBJ2-4; 13 nucleotides agree with TRBD2. The trim removed 7 bases at V and 10 bases at J, leaving 7 bases unmatched. CDR3 length: 14 amino acids. CDR3 in DNA: TGTGCCAGCAAGCTCTGGACTAGCGGGGGTATTCAGTACTTC. Protein product: CASKLWTSGGIQYF.

For this clonotype: This sequence may be a read error, since a much larger clone differs from it by one base. The J gene is TRBJ1-1, the V gene TRBV12-3 or TRBV12-4, with unresolved D. Trimming cost V 6 bases and J 6 bases, with 17 bases left between them. The length of the CDR3 is 14 residues. The CDR3 protein is CASRQNGHYAEAFF. In DNA form, the CDR3 reads TGTGCCAGCAGACAGAACGGGCACTACGCTGAAGCTTTCTTT.

This clonotype was detected a few times. The V call is TRBV9, the J call TRBJ2-1, with TRBD2 matching 12 bases. Trimming cost V 3 bases and J 8 bases; bases outside gene matches: 6. CDR1 and CDR2 (germline): SGDLS, YYNGEE. The CDR3 is made up of 15 amino acids. As DNA, the CDR3 is TGTGCCAGCAGCGCACTAGCGGGGGGTAACTATGAGCAGTTCTTC. Translated: CASSALAGGNYEQFF.

This clonotype was counted at least ten times. The chain combines TRBV7-2 with TRBJ2-7; 11 bases are shared with TRBD2. The ends lost 5 bases at V and 4 bases at J; junction bases unmatched: 10. CDR3 size: 16 residues. Germline CDR1 and CDR2: SGHTA and FQGNSA. CDR3 bases: TGTGCCAGCAGCCCCTACCTAGCGGGGGGCTATTACGAGCAGTACTTC. This encodes CASSPYLAGGYYEQYF.

Remarks on this clonotype: Just one base apart from a much larger clone, this may be a read error. The chain employs TRBV15 and TRBJ2-1; no clear D. Trimming removed 5 bases from V and 6 bases from J, with 14 bases in between. The CDR3 consists of 14 residues. CDR1 and CDR2 (germline): LNHNV, YYDKDF (reference sequence). CDR3 nucleotide sequence: TGTGCCACCAGCGGAGTCATGAGCCTCAATGAGCAGTTCTTC. Translation: CATSGVMSLNEQFF. Together with reference TRBV15 and TRBJ2-1, the CDR3 gives the full variable domain: DAMVIQNPRYQVTQFGKPVTLSCSQTLNHNVMYWYQQKSSQAPKLLFHYYDKDFNNEADTPDNFQSRRPNTSFCFLDIRSPGLGDTAMYLCATSGVMSLNEQFFGPGTRLTVL.